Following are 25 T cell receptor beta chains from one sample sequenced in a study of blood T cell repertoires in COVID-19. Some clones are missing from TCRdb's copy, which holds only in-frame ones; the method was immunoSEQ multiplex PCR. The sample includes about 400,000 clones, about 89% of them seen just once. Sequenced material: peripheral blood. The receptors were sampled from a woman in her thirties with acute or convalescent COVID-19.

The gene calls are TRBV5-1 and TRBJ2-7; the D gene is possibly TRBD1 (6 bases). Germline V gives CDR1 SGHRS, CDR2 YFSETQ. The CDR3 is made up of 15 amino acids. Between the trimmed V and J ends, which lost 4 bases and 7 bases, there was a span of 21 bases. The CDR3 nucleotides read TGCGCCAGCAGCGATGAGGGACACGCAATGGGGGAGCAGTACTTC. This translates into CASSDEGHAMGEQYF.

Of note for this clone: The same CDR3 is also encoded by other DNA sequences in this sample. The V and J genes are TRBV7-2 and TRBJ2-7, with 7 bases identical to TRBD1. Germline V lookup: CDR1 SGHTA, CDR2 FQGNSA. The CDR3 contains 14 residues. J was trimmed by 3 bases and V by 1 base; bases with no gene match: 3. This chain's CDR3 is CASSLEGAYYEQYF. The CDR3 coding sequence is TGTGCCAGCAGCTTAGAGGGGGCTTACTACGAGCAGTACTTC.

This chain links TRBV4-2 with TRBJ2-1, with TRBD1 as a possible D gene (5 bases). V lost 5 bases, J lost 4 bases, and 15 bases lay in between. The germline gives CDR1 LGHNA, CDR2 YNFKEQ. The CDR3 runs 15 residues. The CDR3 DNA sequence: TGTGCCAGCAGCTCCCGACAGTCCACGTACAATGAGCAGTTCTTC. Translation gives CASSSRQSTYNEQFF.

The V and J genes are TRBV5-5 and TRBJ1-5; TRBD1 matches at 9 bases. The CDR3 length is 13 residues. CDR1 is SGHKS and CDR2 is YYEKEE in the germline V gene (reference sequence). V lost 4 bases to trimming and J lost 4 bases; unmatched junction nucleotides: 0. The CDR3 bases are TGTGCCAGCAGCGGACAGGGGAATCAGCCCCAGCATTTT. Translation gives CASSGQGNQPQHF.

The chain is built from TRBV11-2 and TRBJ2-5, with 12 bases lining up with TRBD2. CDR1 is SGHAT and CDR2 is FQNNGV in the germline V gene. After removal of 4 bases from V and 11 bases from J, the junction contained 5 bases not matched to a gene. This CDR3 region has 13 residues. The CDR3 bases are TGTGCCAGCAGCTCGACTAGCGGGGGAATTCAGTACTTC. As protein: CASSSTSGGIQYF. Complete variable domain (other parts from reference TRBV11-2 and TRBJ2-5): EAGVAQSPRYKIIEKRQSVAFWCNPISGHATLYWYQQILGQGPKLLIQFQNNGVVDDSQLPKDRFSAERLKGVDSTLKIQPAKLEDSAVYLCASSSTSGGIQYFGPGTRLLVL.

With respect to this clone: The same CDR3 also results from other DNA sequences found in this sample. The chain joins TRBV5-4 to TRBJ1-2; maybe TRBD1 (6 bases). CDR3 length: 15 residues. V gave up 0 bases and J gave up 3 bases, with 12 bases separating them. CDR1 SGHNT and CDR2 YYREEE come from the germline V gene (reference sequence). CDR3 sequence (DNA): TGTGCCAGCAGCTTGGGAGGCAAGGGGGACTATGGCTACACCTTC. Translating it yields CASSLGGKGDYGYTF.

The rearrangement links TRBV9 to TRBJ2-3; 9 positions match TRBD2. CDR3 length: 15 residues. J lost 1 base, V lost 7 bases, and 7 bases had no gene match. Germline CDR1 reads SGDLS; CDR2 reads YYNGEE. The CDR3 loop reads CASAKRGEGTDTQYF. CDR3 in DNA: TGTGCCAGCGCAAAGCGGGGGGAGGGCACAGATACGCAGTATTTT.

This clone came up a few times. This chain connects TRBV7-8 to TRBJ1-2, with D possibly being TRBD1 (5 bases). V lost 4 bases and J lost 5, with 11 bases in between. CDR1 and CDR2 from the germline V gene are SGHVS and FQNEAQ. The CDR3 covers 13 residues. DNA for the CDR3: TGTGCCAGCAGCTCCGACAGTTTTTATGGCTACACCTTC. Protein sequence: CASSSDSFYGYTF.

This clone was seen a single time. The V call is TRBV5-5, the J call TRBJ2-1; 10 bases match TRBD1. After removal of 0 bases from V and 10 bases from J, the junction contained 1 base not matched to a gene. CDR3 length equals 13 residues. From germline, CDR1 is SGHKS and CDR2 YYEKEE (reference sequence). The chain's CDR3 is CASSLGQGAEQFF. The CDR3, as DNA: TGTGCCAGCAGCTTGGGACAGGGGGCCGAGCAGTTCTTC.

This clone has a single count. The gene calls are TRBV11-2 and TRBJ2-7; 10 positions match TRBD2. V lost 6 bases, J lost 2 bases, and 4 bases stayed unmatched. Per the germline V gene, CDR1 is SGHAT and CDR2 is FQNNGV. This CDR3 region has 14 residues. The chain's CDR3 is CASRNSGGPYEQYF. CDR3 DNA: TGTGCCAGCAGGAATAGCGGGGGGCCCTACGAGCAGTACTTC.

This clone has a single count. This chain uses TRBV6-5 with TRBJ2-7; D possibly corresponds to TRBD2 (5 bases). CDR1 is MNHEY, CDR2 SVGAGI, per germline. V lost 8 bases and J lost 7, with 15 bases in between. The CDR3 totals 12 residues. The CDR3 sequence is CASGRTGWEQYF. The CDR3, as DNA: TGTGCCAGCGGAAGAACGGGATGGGAGCAGTACTTC.

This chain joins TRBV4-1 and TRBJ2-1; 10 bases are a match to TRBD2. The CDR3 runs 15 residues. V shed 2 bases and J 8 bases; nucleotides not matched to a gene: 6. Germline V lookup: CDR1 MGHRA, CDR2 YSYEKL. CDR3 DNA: TGCGCCAGCAGCCAAAAACTAGCGGGGTTGGATGAGCAGTTCTTC. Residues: CASSQKLAGLDEQFF.

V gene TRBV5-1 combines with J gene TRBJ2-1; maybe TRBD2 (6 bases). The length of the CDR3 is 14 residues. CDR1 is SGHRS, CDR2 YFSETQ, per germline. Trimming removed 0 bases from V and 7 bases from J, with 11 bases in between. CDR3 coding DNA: TGCGCCAGCAGCTTGGACGGGGGTTGGAATGAGCAGTTCTTC. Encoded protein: CASSLDGGWNEQFF.

This CDR3 is CASRPGGGFAGYTF. DNA for the CDR3: TGTGCCAGCAGACCCGGTGGGGGGTTTGCTGGCTACACCTTC. The V and J genes are TRBV28 and TRBJ1-2; a possible D gene is TRBD1 (5 bases). V gave up 6 bases and J gave up 7 bases, with 18 bases separating them. In germline, CDR1 is MDHEN, CDR2 SYDVKM. This CDR3 is 14 amino acids long.

The CDR3, as DNA: TGTGCCACCAGCAGAGGGACAACTGAAGCTTTCTTT. This encodes CATSRGTTEAFF. The chain links TRBV15 to TRBJ1-1; D is possibly TRBD1 (5 bases). The V end was cut by 1 base, the J end by 5 bases, with 5 bases between. The CDR3 has 12 residues. Germline lookup yields CDR1 LNHNV and CDR2 YYDKDF (reference sequence).

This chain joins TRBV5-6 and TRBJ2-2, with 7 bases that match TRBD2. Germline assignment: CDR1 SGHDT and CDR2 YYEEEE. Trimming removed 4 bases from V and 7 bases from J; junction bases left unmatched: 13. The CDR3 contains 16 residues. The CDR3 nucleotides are TGTGCCAGCAGCGGCGGGGGAGTCCCAAGGCTCGGGGAGCTGTTTTTT. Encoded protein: CASSGGGVPRLGELFF.

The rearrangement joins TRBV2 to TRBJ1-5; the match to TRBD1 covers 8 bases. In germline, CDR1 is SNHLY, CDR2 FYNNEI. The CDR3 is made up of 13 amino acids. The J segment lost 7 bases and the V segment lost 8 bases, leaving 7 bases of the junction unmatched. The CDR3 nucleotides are TGTGCCAGCTCGCAGGGGGCAAGGCAGCCCCAGCATTTT. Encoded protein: CASSQGARQPQHF.

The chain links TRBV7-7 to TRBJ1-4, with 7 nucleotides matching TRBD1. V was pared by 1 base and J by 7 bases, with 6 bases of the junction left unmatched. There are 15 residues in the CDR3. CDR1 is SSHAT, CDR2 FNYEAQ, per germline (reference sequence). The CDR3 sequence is CASSLGVGGGEKLFF. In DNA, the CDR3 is TGTGCCAGCAGCTTAGGTGTAGGGGGCGGTGAAAAACTGTTTTTT.

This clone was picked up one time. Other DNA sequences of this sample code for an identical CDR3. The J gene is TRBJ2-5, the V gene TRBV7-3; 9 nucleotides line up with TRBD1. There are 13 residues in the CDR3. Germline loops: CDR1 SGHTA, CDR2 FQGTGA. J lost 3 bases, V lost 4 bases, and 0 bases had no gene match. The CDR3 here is CASSWDREETQYF. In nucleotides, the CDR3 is TGTGCCAGCAGCTGGGACAGGGAAGAGACCCAGTACTTC.

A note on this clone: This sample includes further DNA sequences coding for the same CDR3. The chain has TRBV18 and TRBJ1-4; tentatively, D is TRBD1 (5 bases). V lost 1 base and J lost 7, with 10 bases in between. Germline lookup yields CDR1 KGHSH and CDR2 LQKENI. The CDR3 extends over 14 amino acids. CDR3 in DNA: TGTGCCAGCTCACCACGTCAGGGAGGTGAAAAACTGTTTTTT. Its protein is CASSPRQGGEKLFF.

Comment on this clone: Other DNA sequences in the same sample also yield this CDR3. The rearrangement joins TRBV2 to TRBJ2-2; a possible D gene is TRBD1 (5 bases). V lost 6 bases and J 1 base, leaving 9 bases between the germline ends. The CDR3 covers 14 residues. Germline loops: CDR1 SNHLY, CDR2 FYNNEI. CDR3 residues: CASSVGQNTGELFF. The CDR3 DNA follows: TGTGCCAGCAGCGTAGGACAGAACACCGGGGAGCTGTTTTTT.

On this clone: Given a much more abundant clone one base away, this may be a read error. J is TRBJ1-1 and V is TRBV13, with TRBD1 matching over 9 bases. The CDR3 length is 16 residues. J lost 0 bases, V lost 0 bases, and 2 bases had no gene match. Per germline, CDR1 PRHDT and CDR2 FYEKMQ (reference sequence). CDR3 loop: CASSLGDRGMNTEAFF. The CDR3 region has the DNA TGTGCCAGCAGCTTAGGGGACAGGGGTATGAACACTGAAGCTTTCTTT.

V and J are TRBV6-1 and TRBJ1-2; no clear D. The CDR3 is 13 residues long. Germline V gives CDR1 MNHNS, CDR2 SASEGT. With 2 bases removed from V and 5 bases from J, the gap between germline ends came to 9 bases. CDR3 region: CASSEPAGYGYTF. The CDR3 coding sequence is TGTGCCAGCAGTGAACCGGCGGGATATGGCTACACCTTC.

The CDR3 loop reads CASRPAGGQQAYGYTF. The DNA for the CDR3 is TGTGCCAGCAGGCCTGCGGGGGGACAGCAAGCCTATGGCTACACCTTC. The V call is TRBV2, the J call TRBJ1-2; the match to TRBD1 covers 7 bases. With V trimmed by 6 bases and J by 4 bases, 14 bases remained unmatched. This CDR3 spans 16 amino acids. Germline V gene data show CDR1 as SNHLY and CDR2 as FYNNEI.

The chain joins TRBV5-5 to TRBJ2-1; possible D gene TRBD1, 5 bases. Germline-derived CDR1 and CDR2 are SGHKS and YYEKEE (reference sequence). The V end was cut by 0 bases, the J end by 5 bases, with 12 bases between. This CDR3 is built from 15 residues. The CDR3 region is CASSLEVGPNNEQFF. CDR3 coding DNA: TGTGCCAGCAGCTTGGAGGTGGGGCCAAACAATGAGCAGTTCTTC.